Following are 23 T cell receptor beta chains from one sample sequenced in a study of blood T cell repertoires in COVID-19. Clones were sequenced by immunoSEQ multiplex PCR, and TCRdb holds only the in-frame ones, with some missing. The data show roughly 25,000 clones, around 72% seen once. Sample: peripheral blood. These receptors were taken from a woman older than 75 with acute or convalescent COVID-19.

This clone was seen ten or more times. The rearrangement uses TRBV7-9 and TRBJ2-7; 8 bases fit TRBD2. CDR1 is SEHNR, CDR2 FQNEAQ, per germline (reference sequence). V gave up 8 bases and J gave up 4 bases; unmatched junction bases: 13. This CDR3 has 15 residues. The DNA of the CDR3 is TGTGCCAGCTCCCCATCAAGGAGCGGGGGTTACGAGCAGTACTTC. Encoded protein: CASSPSRSGGYEQYF.

The chain employs TRBV20-1 and TRBJ1-1; D not certain. Deletions cut 3 bases from V and 6 bases from J, with 14 bases between. Germline V CDR1 and CDR2: DFQATT, SNEGSKA (reference sequence). The CDR3 spans 13 residues. CDR3 amino acids: CSASGTASSEAFF. Here the CDR3 DNA reads TGCAGTGCTAGTGGCACCGCTAGCTCTGAAGCTTTCTTT.

This clone was found a few times. V is TRBV4-1 and J is TRBJ1-2; no clear D gene. This CDR3 is 14 amino acids long. V was cut by 3 bases and J by 5 bases, with 13 bases left in between. The germline CDR1 and CDR2 sequences are MGHRA and YSYEKL. Here the CDR3 DNA reads TGCGCCAGCAGCCACCCCGGGTTCGGATATGGCTACACCTTC. Translating it yields CASSHPGFGYGYTF.

J is TRBJ2-7 and V is TRBV7-2; no clear D gene. The CDR3 is 14 residues long. V was cut by 5 bases and J by 2 bases, with 13 bases left in between. Germline assignment: CDR1 SGHTA and CDR2 FQGNSA. CDR3 DNA: TGTGCCAGCAGCATTCTGGGCAGCACCTACGAGCAGTACTTC. Its protein product is CASSILGSTYEQYF.

The chain couples TRBV30 to TRBJ1-2, with TRBD1 matching 10 bases. CDR1 GTSNPN and CDR2 SVGIG come from the germline V gene (reference sequence). CDR3 length: 15 amino acids. J was trimmed by 0 bases and V by 2 bases; bases with no gene match: 3. Here the CDR3 reads CAWSKGTGANYGYTF. For the CDR3, the DNA is TGTGCCTGGAGTAAGGGGACAGGGGCTAACTATGGCTACACCTTC.

The rearrangement links TRBV5-1 to TRBJ2-7; 7 bases are shared with TRBD1. V lost 4 bases and J lost 3; bases outside the gene matches: 10. This CDR3 is 15 amino acids long. Germline CDR1 reads SGHRS; CDR2 reads YFSETQ. The CDR3 spells CASSLGQLAGYEQYF. DNA for the CDR3: TGCGCCAGCAGCCTGGGACAGCTTGCTGGCTACGAGCAGTACTTC.

The gene calls are TRBV19 and TRBJ1-1; D possibly corresponds to TRBD1 (6 bases). V lost 7 bases and J lost 0, with 6 bases in between. The germline gives CDR1 LNHDA, CDR2 SQIVND (reference sequence). The CDR3 covers 12 residues. CDR3 sequence (DNA): TGTGCCAGTAACAGGGTGAACACTGAAGCTTTCTTT. Translating it yields CASNRVNTEAFF. The variable domain in full, with the rest retrieved from reference TRBV19 and TRBJ1-1, is DGGITQSPKYLFRKEGQNVTLSCEQNLNHDAMYWYRQDPGQGLRLIYYSQIVNDFQKGDIAEGYSVSREKKESFPLTVTSAQKNPTAFYLCASNRVNTEAFFGQGTRLTVV.

V usage is TRBV7-2 and J usage is TRBJ2-3; D gene uncertain. Trimming left V 6 bases short and J 1 base short, with 11 bases between. Germline assignment: CDR1 SGHTA and CDR2 FQGNSA. The CDR3 runs to 14 residues. CDR3 sequence: CASRLDRGTDTQYF. CDR3 DNA sequence: TGTGCCAGCAGACTGGATCGGGGCACAGATACGCAGTATTTT.

The V gene is TRBV27, the J gene TRBJ2-7; D is perhaps TRBD2 (5 bases). Germline CDR1 MNHEY, CDR2 SMNVEV (reference sequence). CDR3 length equals 13 residues. Trimming took 7 bases from V and 0 from J, leaving 10 bases between them. The chain's CDR3 is CASMEATSYEQYF. The CDR3 DNA reads as TGTGCCAGCATGGAGGCCACCTCCTACGAGCAGTACTTC.

V is TRBV29-1 and J is TRBJ2-5; TRBD2 agrees at 11 bases. CDR3 length equals 14 residues. Germline-derived CDR1 and CDR2 are SQVTM and ANQGSEA. Trimming at V came to 7 bases and at J to 6 bases, leaving 10 bases not matched to a gene. The CDR3: CSASGLAAGQTQYF. Written as DNA, the CDR3 is TGCAGCGCTTCGGGACTAGCGGCCGGCCAGACCCAGTACTTC. Combining the CDR3 with reference TRBV29-1 and TRBJ2-5 gives the whole variable domain SAVISQKPSRDICQRGTSLTIQCQVDSQVTMMFWYRQQPGQSLTLIATANQGSEATYESGFVIDKFPISRPNLTFSTLTVSNMSPEDSSIYLCSASGLAAGQTQYFGPGTRLLVL.

The V call is TRBV5-5, the J call TRBJ2-7; D is unclear. Germline CDR1 SGHKS, CDR2 YYEKEE (reference sequence). V lost 2 bases and J lost 10, with 13 bases in between. The length of the CDR3 is 12 residues. The CDR3 DNA reads as TGTGCCAGCAGCTTCCAACTCGAGATTCAGTACTTC. Translation gives CASSFQLEIQYF.

The sample holds a few counts of this clone. This chain links TRBV2 with TRBJ1-1; D is unclear. CDR3 length equals 15 residues. Germline-derived CDR1 and CDR2 are SNHLY and FYNNEI. The V gene lost 1 base and the J gene lost 3 bases, with 12 bases spanning the gap. CDR3 amino acids: CASSEDSSMYTEAFF. The DNA for the CDR3 is TGTGCCAGCAGTGAAGACTCCTCGATGTACACTGAAGCTTTCTTT.

The chain joins TRBV14 to TRBJ1-1; 7 positions agree with TRBD1. The CDR3 consists of 14 residues. Trimming at V came to 6 bases and at J to 2 bases, leaving 6 bases not matched to a gene. Germline V gene lookup returns CDR1 SGHDN and CDR2 FVKESK. The CDR3 DNA reads TGTGCCAGCAGAACGACAGGGAGAAACACTGAAGCTTTCTTT. Protein sequence: CASRTTGRNTEAFF. Full variable domain (outside the CDR3, taken from reference TRBV14 and TRBJ1-1): EAGVTQFPSHSVIEKGQTVTLRCDPISGHDNLYWYRRVMGKEIKFLLHFVKESKQDESGMPNNRFLAERTGGTYSTLKVQPAELEDSGVYFCASRTTGRNTEAFFGQGTRLTVV.

The V and J genes are TRBV2 and TRBJ1-5; D is perhaps TRBD1 (6 bases). CDR3 size: 14 residues. V was clipped by 4 bases and J by 5 bases, with 12 bases between them. In germline, CDR1 is SNHLY, CDR2 FYNNEI. In DNA, the CDR3 is TGTGCCAGCAGTGTACAGGGAACGGATCAGCCCCAGCATTTT. It yields the protein CASSVQGTDQPQHF.

With regard to this clone: Within the sample, other DNA sequences also encode this same CDR3. The chain employs TRBV19 and TRBJ2-7; the D gene is possibly TRBD2 (6 bases). Per the germline V gene, CDR1 is LNHDA and CDR2 is SQIVND (reference sequence). The ends were cut back, 5 bases at V and 3 bases at J, with 11 bases in the middle. The CDR3 consists of 13 residues. DNA of the CDR3: TGTGCCAGTAGTGCCTGGGGAGGCTACGAGCAGTACTTC. Protein sequence: CASSAWGGYEQYF.

V gene TRBV5-1 combines with J gene TRBJ2-1; possibly TRBD1 for D (6 bases). Trimming left V 2 bases short and J 5 bases short, with 17 bases between. This CDR3 is built from 16 residues. Germline lookup yields CDR1 SGHRS and CDR2 YFSETQ. In nucleotides, the CDR3 is TGCGCCAGCAGCTTAAGTACAGGGTCTCTCCACAATGAGCAGTTCTTC. Translated, it gives CASSLSTGSLHNEQFF.

The rearrangement joins TRBV6-5 to TRBJ2-1, with D possibly TRBD1 on 7 matching bases. The CDR3 has 14 amino acids. Germline V gives CDR1 MNHEY, CDR2 SVGAGI. V dropped 8 bases and J dropped 5 bases, with 16 bases sitting between them. The CDR3: CASSQGGGNNEQFF. The CDR3 DNA reads as TGTGCCAGCTCCCAGGGGGGCGGAAACAATGAGCAGTTCTTC.

This clone occurred a few times. The chain has TRBV5-6 and TRBJ1-3; D uncertain. The V gene lost 6 bases and the J gene lost 1 base, with 8 bases spanning the gap. The CDR3 runs to 13 residues. CDR1 SGHDT and CDR2 YYEEEE come from the germline V gene. CDR3 sequence (DNA): TGTGCCAGCACCCTTTATTCTGGAAACACCATATATTTT. Protein: CASTLYSGNTIYF. The variable domain in full, completed from reference TRBV5-6 and TRBJ1-3, reads DAGVTQSPTHLIKTRGQQVTLRCSPKSGHDTVSWYQQALGQGPQFIFQYYEEEERQRGNFPDRFSGHQFPNYSSELNVNALLLGDSALYLCASTLYSGNTIYFGEGSWLTVV.

V usage is TRBV13 and J usage is TRBJ2-1, with TRBD1 identical over 8 bases. The CDR3 consists of 17 residues. From germline, CDR1 is PRHDT and CDR2 FYEKMQ (reference sequence). J lost 3 bases, V lost 3 bases, and 10 bases had no gene match. This chain's CDR3 is CASSFGVSGTGYNEQFF. The DNA for the CDR3 is TGTGCCAGCAGCTTTGGGGTTTCCGGGACAGGCTACAATGAGCAGTTCTTC.

This chain joins TRBV2 and TRBJ2-2, with a possible D match to TRBD1 (5 bases). Trimming pared 5 bases from V and 7 bases from J, leaving 8 bases between. Germline V gene sequence: CDR1 SNHLY, CDR2 FYNNEI. This CDR3 region has 12 residues. CDR3 nucleotides: TGTGCCAGCAGTCCGGACATCGGGGAGCTGTTTTTT. It yields the protein CASSPDIGELFF.

This chain joins TRBV9 and TRBJ1-1, with 9 bases aligning to TRBD1. The CDR3 runs to 14 residues. Losses at the gene ends were 4 bases for V and 1 base for J; bases not matched to a gene: 2. Germline CDR1 and CDR2: SGDLS and YYNGEE. The CDR3: CASSSGQGNTEAFF. The CDR3 DNA sequence: TGTGCCAGCAGCTCGGGACAGGGGAACACTGAAGCTTTCTTT.

This sequence joins TRBV3-1 (or the pseudogene TRBV3-2) and TRBJ1-5; the D gene is possibly TRBD1 (6 bases). Trimming took 3 bases from V and 7 from J, leaving 16 bases between them. This CDR3 region has 15 residues. Germline lookup yields CDR1 LGHDT and CDR2 YNNKEL (reference sequence). CDR3 DNA sequence: TGTGCCAGCAGCCATTCGGGCCGGGGGGGCCAGCCCCAGCATTTT. Encoded protein: CASSHSGRGGQPQHF.

The chain is built from TRBV30 and TRBJ1-4; 8 bases map to TRBD1. The CDR3 length is 13 residues. CDR1 is GTSNPN, CDR2 SVGIG, per germline (reference sequence). The V gene end was trimmed by 7 bases and the J gene end by 10 bases; junction bases not matched to a gene: 11. The CDR3 reads CAFDRGFKGKLFF. CDR3 DNA sequence: TGTGCCTTCGACAGGGGATTCAAGGGAAAACTGTTTTTT.